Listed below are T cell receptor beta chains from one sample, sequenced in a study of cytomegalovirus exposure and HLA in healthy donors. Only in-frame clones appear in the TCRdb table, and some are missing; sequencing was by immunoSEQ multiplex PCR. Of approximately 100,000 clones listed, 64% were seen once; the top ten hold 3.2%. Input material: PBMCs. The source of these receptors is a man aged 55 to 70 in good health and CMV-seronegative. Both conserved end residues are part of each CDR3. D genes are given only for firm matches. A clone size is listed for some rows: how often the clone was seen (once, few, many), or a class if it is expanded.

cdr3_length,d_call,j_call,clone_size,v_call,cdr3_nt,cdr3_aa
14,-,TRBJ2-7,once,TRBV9,TGTGCCAGCAGCGTCCGGACTTACTCCTACGAGCAGTACTTC,CASSVRTYSYEQYF
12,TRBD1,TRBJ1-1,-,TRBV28,TGTGCCAGCCACACAGGGGTTACTGAAGCTTTCTTT,CASHTGVTEAFF
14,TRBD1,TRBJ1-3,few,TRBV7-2,TGTGCCAGCAGGGTGGACAGGGTGGGAAACACCATATATTTT,CASRVDRVGNTIYF
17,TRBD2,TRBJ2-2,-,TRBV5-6,TGTGCCAGCAGCTTCTTGGCTAGCGGGGACGTTACCGGGGAGCTGTTTTTT,CASSFLASGDVTGELFF
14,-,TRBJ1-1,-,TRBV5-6,TGTGCCAGCAGCTTGCTGGGTCAGGGGACTGAAGCTTTCTTT,CASSLLGQGTEAFF
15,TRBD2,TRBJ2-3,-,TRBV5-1,TGCGCCAGCAGCGGGGGACTAGCACAGGAAGATACGCAGTATTTT,CASSGGLAQEDTQYF
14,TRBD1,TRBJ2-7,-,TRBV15,TGTGCCACCAAGAGGGGGCAGGGTGGGTACGAGCAGTACTTC,CATKRGQGGYEQYF
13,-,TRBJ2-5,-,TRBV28,TGTGCCAGCAGTCCCCGGTCCGGGGAGACCCAGTACTTC,CASSPRSGETQYF
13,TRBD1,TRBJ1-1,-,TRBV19,TGTGCCAGTCGACAGGGCAGGAACACTGAAGCTTTCTTT,CASRQGRNTEAFF
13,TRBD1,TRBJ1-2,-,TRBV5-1,TGCGCCAGCAGCTTGGGACAGGGGGATGGCTACACCTTC,CASSLGQGDGYTF
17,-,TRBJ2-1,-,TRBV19,TGTGCCAGTAGTACCGCCTCTTTGCGGGAATATTACAATGAGCAGTTCTTC,CASSTASLREYYNEQFF
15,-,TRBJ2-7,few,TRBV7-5,TGTGTCAGAAGCCCCGGAAGTGCCACAGGGGACGAGCAGTACTTC,CVRSPGSATGDEQYF
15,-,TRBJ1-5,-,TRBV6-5,TGTGCCAGCAGACTGATAGGACTTAGCAATCAGCCCCAGCATTTT,CASRLIGLSNQPQHF
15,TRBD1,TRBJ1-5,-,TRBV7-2,TGTGCCAGCAGCTTGCGACAGGGGGCTATTCAGCCCCAGCATTTT,CASSLRQGAIQPQHF
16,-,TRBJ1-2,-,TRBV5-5,TGTGCCAGCAGCTTGGCCATCGGGTTTATAGACTATGGCTACACCTTC,CASSLAIGFIDYGYTF
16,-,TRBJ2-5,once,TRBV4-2,TGTGCCAGCAGCCAAGCCGGGGGTCTGTTGGGGGAGACCCAGTACTTC,CASSQAGGLLGETQYF
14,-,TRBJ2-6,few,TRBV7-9,TGTGCCAGCAGCTTAATGGGCGGGGCCAACGTCCTGACTTTC,CASSLMGGANVLTF
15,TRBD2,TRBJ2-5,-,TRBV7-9,TGTGCCAGCAGTTCCCCTCCGGGAGGCCAGGGGACCCAGTACTTC,CASSSPPGGQGTQYF
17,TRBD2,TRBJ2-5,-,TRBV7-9,TGTGCCAGCAGCCCGGGGAGGGACGGTTGGTACCAAGAGACCCAGTACTTC,CASSPGRDGWYQETQYF
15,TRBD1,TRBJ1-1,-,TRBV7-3,TGTGCCAGCAGCTCAGACAGGGCGGGTAACACTGAAGCTTTCTTT,CASSSDRAGNTEAFF
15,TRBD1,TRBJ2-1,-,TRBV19,TGTGCCAGCGAGAGACAGGGTAAAGGTGGCAATGAGCAGTTCTTC,CASERQGKGGNEQFF
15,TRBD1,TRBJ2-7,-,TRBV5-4,TGTGCCAGCAGCAAACCGGGACAGGAGACCTACGAGCAGTACTTC,CASSKPGQETYEQYF
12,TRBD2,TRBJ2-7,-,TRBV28,TGTGCCAGCACGTCGGGGAGGGACGAGCAGTACTTC,CASTSGRDEQYF
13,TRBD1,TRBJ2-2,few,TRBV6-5,TGTGCCAGCAGCTTCAGGGACAGGTCCGAGCTGTTTTTT,CASSFRDRSELFF
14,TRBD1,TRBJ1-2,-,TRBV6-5,TGTGCCAGCAGGATGACAGGGGAAAACTATGGCTACACCTTC,CASRMTGENYGYTF
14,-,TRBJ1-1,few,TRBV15,TGTGCCACCAGCAGAGTTGAGGTGGGCACTGAAGCTTTCTTT,CATSRVEVGTEAFF
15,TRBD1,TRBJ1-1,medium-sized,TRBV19,TGTGCCAGTAAAGATCAGGGACAGTTGAGGGCTGAAGCTTTCTTT,CASKDQGQLRAEAFF
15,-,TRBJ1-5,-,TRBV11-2,TGTGCCAGCAGCTTAGATGTTGCAGGGAATCAGCCCCAGCATTTT,CASSLDVAGNQPQHF
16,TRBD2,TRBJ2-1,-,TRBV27,TGTGCCAGCAGTCCGCCCGGGACTAGCGGGCCAAATGAGCAGTTCTTC,CASSPPGTSGPNEQFF
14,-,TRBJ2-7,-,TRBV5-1,TGCGCCAGCAGCTCGGGACTTGTTTCCTACGAGCAGTACTTC,CASSSGLVSYEQYF
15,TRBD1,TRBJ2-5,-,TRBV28,TGTGCCAGCAATCTACAGGGGGCGATCCAAGAGACCCAGTACTTC,CASNLQGAIQETQYF
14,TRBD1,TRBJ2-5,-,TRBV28,TGTGCCAGCAGACAGGGGTCGAACCAAGAGACCCAGTACTTC,CASRQGSNQETQYF
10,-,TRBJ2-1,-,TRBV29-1,TGCAGCGCCCAATCCAATGAGCAGTTCTTC,CSAQSNEQFF
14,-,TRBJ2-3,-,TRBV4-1,TGCGCCAGCAGTCCGCCTCGGAGCACAGATACGCAGTATTTT,CASSPPRSTDTQYF
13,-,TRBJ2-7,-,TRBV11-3,TGTGCCAGCAGCCCCCGACCACTATACGAGCAGTACTTC,CASSPRPLYEQYF